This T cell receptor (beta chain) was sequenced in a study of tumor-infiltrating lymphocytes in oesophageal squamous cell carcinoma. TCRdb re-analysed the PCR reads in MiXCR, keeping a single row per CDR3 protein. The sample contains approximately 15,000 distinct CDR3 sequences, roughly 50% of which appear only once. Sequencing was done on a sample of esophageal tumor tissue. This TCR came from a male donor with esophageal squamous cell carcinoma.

CDR3 bases: TGTGCCAGTAGAGCGGGGCTGCAAGAGACCCAGTACTTC. Its translation: CASRAGLQETQYF. The genes are TRBV10-3 and TRBJ2-3, with 7 positions matching TRBD2. The J call is doubtful: the DNA matches TRBJ2-5 better. Germline lookup yields CDR1 ENHRY and CDR2 SYGVKD. The CDR3 spans 13 residues.